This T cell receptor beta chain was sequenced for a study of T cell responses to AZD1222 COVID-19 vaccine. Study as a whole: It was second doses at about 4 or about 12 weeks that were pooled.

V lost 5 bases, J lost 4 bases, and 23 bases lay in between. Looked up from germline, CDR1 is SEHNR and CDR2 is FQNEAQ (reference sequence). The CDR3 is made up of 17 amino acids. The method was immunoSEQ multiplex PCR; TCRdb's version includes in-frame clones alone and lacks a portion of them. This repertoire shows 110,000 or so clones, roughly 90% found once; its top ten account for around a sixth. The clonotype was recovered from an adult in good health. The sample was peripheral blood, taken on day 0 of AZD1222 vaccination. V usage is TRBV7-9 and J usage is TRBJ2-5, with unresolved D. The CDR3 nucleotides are TGTGCCAGCAGCGCAGACAAACACGGGTCGGGTTCAGAGACCCAGTACTTC. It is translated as CASSADKHGSGSETQYF.